This T cell receptor beta chain is from a study of cytomegalovirus exposure and HLA in healthy donors. Trimming removed 4 bases from V and 2 bases from J; junction bases left unmatched: 5. This CDR3 is built from 14 residues. Germline V lookup: CDR1 SQVTM, CDR2 ANQGSEA. PCR was performed using 60 Vbeta and 13 Jbeta primers. The table came from immunoSEQ multiplex PCR; TCRdb's copy has only in-frame clones and leaves some out. The sample records over 40,000 clones, roughly nine tenths being singletons. It was healthy bone marrow donors who served as donors. This clone showed up just once. V gene TRBV29-1 combines with J gene TRBJ1-3, with 7 nucleotides matching TRBD1. The sequence came from a woman in her thirties or forties in good health and CMV-seropositive. The sequencing sample was made of PBMCs. The CDR3 sequence: CSVVKGATGNTIYF. The DNA for the CDR3 is TGCAGCGTTGTTAAGGGGGCCACTGGAAACACCATATATTTT.